The clone carrying this T cell receptor beta chain appeared a single time. This entry is derived from a study of control samples from healthy donors and cancer patients. Clones were sequenced by immunoSEQ multiplex PCR, and TCRdb holds only the in-frame ones, with some missing. This repertoire shows about 20,000 clones, 70% to 90% found once; its top ten account for about 33%. The germline V gene has CDR1 SGHTS and CDR2 YDEGEE. The length of the CDR3 is 17 residues. Trimming stripped 0 bases from V and 1 base from J, with 15 bases between. Input material: PBMCs. The receptor's source is a man aged 60 to 69 with head and neck cancer. The chain recombines TRBV5-8 with TRBJ2-3, with D possibly matching TRBD1 (5 bases). CDR3 sequence reads: CASSLDSQGLGTDTQYF. The DNA of the CDR3 is TGTGCCAGCAGCTTGGACAGCCAGGGCTTGGGCACAGATACGCAGTATTTT.